This T cell receptor beta chain stems from a study of spatial heterogeneity in lung cancer. Turning to the study itself: Compared with alpha-chain sequences, beta-chain sequences were consistently detected in greater numbers.

Every cDNA TCR molecule received its own unique molecular identifier. Each CDR3 protein gets one entry after TCRdb re-called the 5' RACE reads with MiXCR. The sample has 23,000 or so distinct CDR3 sequences; 5.5% to 7.5% are singletons. This CDR3 has 14 residues. Trimming cost V 4 bases and J 3 bases; bases outside gene matches: 5. Germline loops: CDR1 SQVTM, CDR2 ANQGSEA. Noted time point: sample taken at primary tumor resection. Samples were donated by 72 untreated early-stage non-small cell lung cancer patients. The input material, whole RNA from tumor, nontumor lung or frozen PBMC, was sequenced unsorted. The table lists this clonotype with many counts.

The sequence was collected from a male donor with early-stage non-small cell lung cancer. The chain joins TRBV29-1 to TRBJ1-3; 8 bases are shared with TRBD1. The sample consisted of PBMCs, taken at surgery. The CDR3 region is CSVVAGGVGNTIYF. The CDR3 DNA sequence: TGCAGCGTTGTAGCAGGGGGCGTTGGAAACACCATATATTTT.